This section outlines one T cell receptor beta chain sequence together with its context. This entry belongs to a study of blood T cells in healthy people across ages. Primers used in a second PCR of about 7 to 11 cycles were a sample-barcoded 5' primer and a J-beta primer mix. Per sample, CDR3-containing paired-end reads numbered at least 3 million. TCRdb reanalysed the 5' RACE reads using MiXCR and keeps one entry per CDR3 protein. The data hold 730,000 or so distinct CDR3 sequences, with about 42% observed a single time. This CDR3 contains 15 residues. Germline values: CDR1 SGHRS, CDR2 YFSETQ. The germline V and J ends were trimmed by 0 bases and 5 bases, with 13 bases remaining between them.

This receptor was taken from a woman aged 55 to 70 in good health. The chain recombines TRBV5-1 with TRBJ2-3; TRBD2 might be the D (6 bases). The sequenced material came from blood. CDR3 region: CASSLAGVKGDTQYF. CDR3 nucleotides: TGCGCCAGCAGCTTGGCGGGAGTAAAGGGAGATACGCAGTATTTT.